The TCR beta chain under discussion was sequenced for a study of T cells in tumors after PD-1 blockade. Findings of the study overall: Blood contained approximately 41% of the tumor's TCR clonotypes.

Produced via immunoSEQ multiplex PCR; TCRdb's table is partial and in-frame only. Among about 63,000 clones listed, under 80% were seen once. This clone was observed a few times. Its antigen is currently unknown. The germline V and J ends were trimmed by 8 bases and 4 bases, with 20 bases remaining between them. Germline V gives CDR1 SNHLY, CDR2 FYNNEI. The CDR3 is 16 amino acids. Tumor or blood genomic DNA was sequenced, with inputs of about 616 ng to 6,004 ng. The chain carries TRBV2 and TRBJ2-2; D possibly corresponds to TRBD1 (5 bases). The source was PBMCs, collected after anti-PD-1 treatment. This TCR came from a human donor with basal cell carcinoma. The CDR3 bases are TGTGCCAGCTCAAGGATAGGGCAGGGCGCCACCGGGGAGCTGTTTTTT. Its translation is CASSRIGQGATGELFF.